Presented here are 31 T cell receptor beta chains from one specimen sequenced in a study of shared clonotypes between healthy human individuals. Clones were sequenced by immunoSEQ multiplex PCR, and TCRdb holds only the in-frame ones, with some missing. The sample has 2 million to 3 million clones, 90% to 95% seen once. Specimen: naive CD4+ T cells from PBMCs. Subset indicated: CD45RA+ positively selected. These receptors were obtained from a man in his late teens or twenties in good health. Some clones in this sample may be carry-over from other donors' samples.

The chain has TRBV15 and TRBJ2-1, with TRBD2 matching over 15 bases. The CDR3 spans 15 residues. Losses at the gene ends were 2 bases for V and 12 bases for J; bases not matched to a gene: 5. CDR1 and CDR2 from the germline V gene are LNHNV and YYDKDF (reference sequence). CDR3 region: CATSRPGLAGGGQFF. CDR3 coding DNA: TGTGCCACCAGCAGACCGGGACTAGCGGGAGGTGGGCAGTTCTTC.

This chain uses TRBV6-5 with TRBJ1-2; tentatively, D is TRBD1 (5 bases). Germline V gene sequence: CDR1 MNHEY, CDR2 SVGAGI. CDR3 length: 14 residues. V was cut by 2 bases and J by 8 bases, with 15 bases left in between. CDR3 region: CASSYLGREGGYTF. In DNA form, the CDR3 reads TGTGCCAGCAGTTACCTCGGCCGCGAGGGGGGCTACACCTTC.

The chain recombines TRBV2 with TRBJ2-5, with D uncertain. Trimming left V 5 bases short and J 4 bases short, with 8 bases between. Germline assignment: CDR1 SNHLY and CDR2 FYNNEI. This CDR3 has 12 residues. The CDR3, as DNA: TGTGCCAGCAGTCCCATTGGAGAGACCCAGTACTTC. Its translation is CASSPIGETQYF.

The chain uses TRBV28 and TRBJ2-5, with 7 nucleotides matching TRBD1. Germline V lookup: CDR1 MDHEN, CDR2 SYDVKM. The CDR3 sequence is 12 residues long. J was trimmed by 3 bases and V by 6 bases; bases with no gene match: 1. The CDR3 region is CASRGTEETQYF. CDR3 sequence (DNA): TGTGCCAGCAGAGGGACAGAAGAGACCCAGTACTTC.

This clone was seen just once. The rearrangement links TRBV10-3 to TRBJ1-2; 7 bases line up with TRBD1. The CDR3 sequence is 14 residues long. V shed 6 bases and J 4 bases; nucleotides not matched to a gene: 8. Germline V gene sequence: CDR1 ENHRY, CDR2 SYGVKD. The CDR3 DNA reads as TGTGCCATCAGGGGGACAGCACTTGGCTATGGCTACACCTTC. Amino acids: CAIRGTALGYGYTF.

The V call is TRBV7-3, the J call TRBJ2-3; 8 bases are shared with TRBD2. V shed 3 bases, J shed 0 bases, and the junction held 5 bases outside the gene matches. Germline V CDR1 and CDR2: SGHTA, FQGTGA. CDR3 size: 16 residues. CDR3 loop: CASSLLAGSSTDTQYF. CDR3 in DNA: TGTGCCAGCAGCTTGCTAGCGGGTAGTAGCACAGATACGCAGTATTTT.

The chain employs TRBV2 and TRBJ2-1; TRBD2 matches 10 bases. The CDR3 runs to 14 residues. Per germline, CDR1 SNHLY and CDR2 FYNNEI. With V trimmed by 6 bases and J by 6 bases, 5 bases remained unmatched. This CDR3 is CASRASGRGNEQFF. The CDR3 DNA sequence: TGTGCCAGCAGAGCTAGCGGGAGAGGCAATGAGCAGTTCTTC.

The rearrangement joins TRBV27 to TRBJ2-1; 14 bases are a match to TRBD2. V gave up 6 bases and J gave up 9 bases; unmatched junction bases: 16. Germline lookup yields CDR1 MNHEY and CDR2 SMNVEV (reference sequence). The CDR3 length is 18 residues. CDR3 sequence reads: CASSLPLTSGRAVGEQFF. The CDR3 nucleotides read TGTGCCAGCAGCTTACCATTGACTAGCGGGAGGGCCGTCGGTGAGCAGTTCTTC.

The chain employs TRBV4-3 and TRBJ1-1, with D perhaps matching TRBD1 (5 bases). This CDR3 is 14 amino acids long. Deletions cut 4 bases from V and 5 bases from J, with 14 bases between. Germline lookup yields CDR1 LGHNA and CDR2 YSLEER. This CDR3 is CASSLAVGATEAFF. As DNA, the CDR3 is TGCGCCAGCAGCCTGGCAGTAGGGGCGACTGAAGCTTTCTTT.

V gene TRBV27 combines with J gene TRBJ2-7; perhaps TRBD2 as D (5 bases). V lost 8 bases and J lost 4, with 18 bases in between. The CDR3 totals 14 residues. Germline values: CDR1 MNHEY, CDR2 SMNVEV (reference sequence). In DNA form, the CDR3 reads TGTGCCAGCCCTAAGGTAGGGAGTTGGTACGAGCAGTACTTC. Protein sequence: CASPKVGSWYEQYF.

The chain uses TRBV11-2 and TRBJ1-2; TRBD1 matches 10 bases. Germline V gives CDR1 SGHAT, CDR2 FQNNGV. The V gene end was trimmed by 4 bases and the J gene end by 7 bases; junction bases not matched to a gene: 12. The CDR3 covers 16 residues. The CDR3 DNA follows: TGTGCCAGCAGCTCCTCCGCCGGGGACAGGGGACGTGGCTACACCTTC. It encodes CASSSSAGDRGRGYTF.

This clone was seen just once. This sample also contains other DNA sequences that code for the same CDR3. The CDR3: CASSLEGKGQPQHF. The DNA of the CDR3 is TGCGCCAGCAGCTTGGAAGGGAAAGGTCAGCCCCAGCATTTT. This sequence joins TRBV5-1 and TRBJ1-5; no clear D. Trimming pared 0 bases from V and 6 bases from J, leaving 10 bases between. The germline gives CDR1 SGHRS, CDR2 YFSETQ. There are 14 residues in the CDR3.

This clone has a single count. This chain links TRBV10-3 with TRBJ2-1, with 9 bases matching TRBD2. Germline V gene sequence: CDR1 ENHRY, CDR2 SYGVKD. V shed 10 bases and J 5 bases; nucleotides not matched to a gene: 12. This CDR3 is 15 amino acids long. This CDR3 is CATGPHSGRDNEQFF. The CDR3 nucleotides are TGTGCCACTGGCCCGCATAGCGGGAGAGACAATGAGCAGTTCTTC.

The chain uses TRBV12-1 and TRBJ2-3; the table's D call, TRBD2, has no DNA check behind it. TRBV12-1 is an annotated pseudogene. CDR3 length: 17 residues. CDR3 residues: CASSPGLAGICGDTQYF. The CDR3 nucleotides are TGTGCCAGCAGCCCGGGACTAGCGGGCATCTGTGGGGATACGCAGTATTTT.

As for this clone: The sample contains more than one DNA sequence encoding this CDR3. The genes are TRBV5-1 and TRBJ2-7; 10 bases are a match to TRBD2. This CDR3 is built from 15 residues. Germline-derived CDR1 and CDR2 are SGHRS and YFSETQ. The V gene end was trimmed by 0 bases and the J gene end by 3 bases; junction bases not matched to a gene: 3. CDR3 DNA: TGCGCCAGCAGCTTGGCCTCTAGCGGGAGCTACGAGCAGTACTTC. Translated, it gives CASSLASSGSYEQYF.

The rearrangement uses TRBV5-5 and TRBJ2-5; perhaps TRBD2 as D (6 bases). V shed 2 bases and J shed 0 bases, with 17 bases lying between them. The germline V gene encodes CDR1 SGHKS and CDR2 YYEKEE (reference sequence). The CDR3 has 17 residues. The CDR3, as DNA: TGTGCCAGCAGCTTATCTGGGCCGGGAGAGTACCAAGAGACCCAGTACTTC. It codes for CASSLSGPGEYQETQYF.

The genes are TRBV7-9 and TRBJ2-1; TRBD2 aligns across 9 bases. V dropped 5 bases and J dropped 8; count of bases not matched to a gene: 13. CDR1 and CDR2 (germline): SEHNR, FQNEAQ (reference sequence). The CDR3 is 16 residues long. The CDR3 DNA reads as TGTGCCAGCAGCCCGCCGGGACTAGCTATGATCGATGAGCAGTTCTTC. Its translation is CASSPPGLAMIDEQFF.

The rearrangement links TRBV7-6 to TRBJ2-7; D might be TRBD2 (5 bases). Trimming stripped 4 bases from V and 7 bases from J, with 11 bases between. The CDR3 consists of 12 residues. Per germline, CDR1 SGHVS and CDR2 FNYEAQ. CDR3 protein: CASSSLAWEQYF. CDR3 in DNA: TGTGCCAGCAGCTCCTTAGCGTGGGAGCAGTACTTC.

The chain carries TRBV5-1 and TRBJ2-1; D is tentatively TRBD1 or TRBD2 (5 bases each). V was shortened by 4 bases and J by 5 bases, with 16 bases between the two germline ends. CDR1 and CDR2 from the germline V gene are SGHRS and YFSETQ. The CDR3 totals 15 residues. The CDR3, as DNA: TGCGCCAGCAGCACTGGGACGGTCTTGAACAATGAGCAGTTCTTC. As protein: CASSTGTVLNNEQFF. Using reference TRBV5-1 and TRBJ2-1 for the parts outside the CDR3, the full variable domain is KAGVTQTPRYLIKTRGQQVTLSCSPISGHRSVSWYQQTPGQGLQFLFEYFSETQRNKGNFPGRFSGRQFSNSRSEMNVSTLELGDSALYLCASSTGTVLNNEQFFGPGTRLTVL.

V is TRBV2 and J is TRBJ2-5; D gene ambiguous. Trimming took off 4 bases at V and 4 bases at J, with 7 bases between the two ends. The V gene's germline CDR1 is SNHLY and CDR2 FYNNEI. This CDR3 has 12 residues. In nucleotides, the CDR3 is TGTGCCAGCAGTGGTAAGCGAGAGACCCAGTACTTC. Its translation is CASSGKRETQYF.

This clone appeared a single time. This chain connects TRBV28 to TRBJ1-3; D may be TRBD1 (5 bases). Trimming cost V 8 bases and J 5 bases, with 10 bases left between them. Germline-derived CDR1 and CDR2 are MDHEN and SYDVKM. The CDR3 sequence is 12 residues long. The CDR3 sequence: CASEQGRNTIYF. CDR3 in DNA: TGTGCCAGCGAGCAGGGTAGAAACACCATATATTTT.

The V gene is TRBV4-1, the J gene TRBJ2-4; D gene ambiguous. The CDR3 contains 15 residues. Trimming took off 1 base at V and 1 base at J, with 8 bases between the two ends. Looked up from germline, CDR1 is MGHRA and CDR2 is YSYEKL. The CDR3 here is CASSQGRAAKNIQYF. CDR3 sequence (DNA): TGCGCCAGCAGCCAAGGTAGGGCGGCCAAAAACATTCAGTACTTC.

The chain is built from TRBV11-1 and TRBJ2-3; possible D gene TRBD2, 5 bases. The germline V gene encodes CDR1 SGHAT and CDR2 FQDESV (reference sequence). The CDR3 sequence is 16 residues long. Trimming left V 0 bases short and J 4 bases short, with 14 bases between. The CDR3 DNA follows: TGTGCCAGCAGCTTAGCGCTCCGGCGAGGGTCAGATACGCAGTATTTT. It specifies CASSLALRRGSDTQYF.

The genes are TRBV18 and TRBJ2-3; D not resolved. The V gene lost 5 bases and the J gene lost 0 bases, with 6 bases spanning the gap. Germline V gives CDR1 KGHSH, CDR2 LQKENI. The CDR3 consists of 13 residues. The DNA of the CDR3 is TGTGCCAGCTCAGCAGACAGCACAGATACGCAGTATTTT. This encodes CASSADSTDTQYF. Complete variable domain (other parts from reference TRBV18 and TRBJ2-3): NAGVMQNPRHLVRRRGQEARLRCSPMKGHSHVYWYRQLPEEGLKFMVYLQKENIIDESGMPKERFSAEFPKEGPSILRIQQVVRGDSAAYFCASSADSTDTQYFGPGTRLTVL.

The chain employs TRBV30 and TRBJ2-5; TRBD2 matches 11 bases. Germline V gives CDR1 GTSNPN, CDR2 SVGIG (reference sequence). Losses at the gene ends were 3 bases for V and 5 bases for J; bases not matched to a gene: 5. The CDR3 extends over 14 amino acids. DNA of the CDR3: TGTGCCTGGAGACTAGCGGGAGCTTTGGAGACCCAGTACTTC. This sequence encodes CAWRLAGALETQYF.

The chain uses TRBV28 and TRBJ1-5; D is perhaps TRBD1 (5 bases). The CDR3 covers 14 residues. The V end was cut by 7 bases, the J end by 7 bases, with 17 bases between. Germline V lookup: CDR1 MDHEN, CDR2 SYDVKM. The CDR3 region has the DNA TGTGCCAGCATTCTCGCGGGGGGGAGACAGCCCCAGCATTTT. This translates into CASILAGGRQPQHF.

This chain links TRBV28 with TRBJ2-7; 8 bases line up with TRBD2. Germline CDR1 MDHEN, CDR2 SYDVKM. V lost 4 bases, J lost 12 bases, and 5 bases stayed unmatched. The CDR3 totals 11 residues. The CDR3 sequence is CASSSGTRRYF. The CDR3 DNA reads TGTGCCAGCAGTTCTGGGACTAGAAGGTACTTC.

This sequence joins TRBV5-4 and TRBJ2-2; TRBD2 agrees at 8 bases. Trimming took 2 bases from V and 5 from J; bases not matched to a gene: 5. The CDR3 is 15 amino acids. The V gene's germline CDR1 is SGHNT and CDR2 YYREEE (reference sequence). CDR3 region: CASSLAGVWTGELFF. The CDR3 nucleotides are TGTGCCAGCAGCTTAGCGGGAGTTTGGACCGGGGAGCTGTTTTTT. The complete variable domain, with remaining parts taken from reference TRBV5-4 and TRBJ2-2, reads ETGVTQSPTHLIKTRGQQVTLRCSSQSGHNTVSWYQQALGQGPQFIFQYYREEENGRGNFPPRFSGLQFPNYSSELNVNALELDDSALYLCASSLAGVWTGELFFGEGSRLTVL.

V is TRBV7-8 and J is TRBJ1-2; the match to TRBD1 covers 7 bases. Germline V lookup: CDR1 SGHVS, CDR2 FQNEAQ. The CDR3 sequence is 16 residues long. Trimming at V came to 5 bases and at J to 2 bases, leaving 11 bases not matched to a gene. CDR3 region: CASSPSTTQGNYGYTF. The CDR3 DNA reads TGTGCCAGCAGCCCCTCCACAACACAGGGGAACTATGGCTACACCTTC.

The J gene is TRBJ2-1, the V gene TRBV28; either TRBD1 or TRBD2 may fit D (5 bases each). Trimming stripped 8 bases from V and 3 bases from J, with 20 bases between. The germline V gene encodes CDR1 MDHEN and CDR2 SYDVKM. The length of the CDR3 is 16 residues. The CDR3 DNA follows: TGTGCCAGCCTCGGGGCCTTTGCGGGCCACTACAATGAGCAGTTCTTC. Translation: CASLGAFAGHYNEQFF.

The chain has TRBV5-1 and TRBJ2-3; a possible D gene is TRBD2 (5 bases). Germline V gene lookup returns CDR1 SGHRS and CDR2 YFSETQ. CDR3 length: 15 amino acids. Deletions cut 4 bases from V and 3 bases from J, with 15 bases between. CDR3 nucleotides: TGCGCCAGCAGCCCCGTACCGGGGAGAACAGATACGCAGTATTTT. Residues: CASSPVPGRTDTQYF.